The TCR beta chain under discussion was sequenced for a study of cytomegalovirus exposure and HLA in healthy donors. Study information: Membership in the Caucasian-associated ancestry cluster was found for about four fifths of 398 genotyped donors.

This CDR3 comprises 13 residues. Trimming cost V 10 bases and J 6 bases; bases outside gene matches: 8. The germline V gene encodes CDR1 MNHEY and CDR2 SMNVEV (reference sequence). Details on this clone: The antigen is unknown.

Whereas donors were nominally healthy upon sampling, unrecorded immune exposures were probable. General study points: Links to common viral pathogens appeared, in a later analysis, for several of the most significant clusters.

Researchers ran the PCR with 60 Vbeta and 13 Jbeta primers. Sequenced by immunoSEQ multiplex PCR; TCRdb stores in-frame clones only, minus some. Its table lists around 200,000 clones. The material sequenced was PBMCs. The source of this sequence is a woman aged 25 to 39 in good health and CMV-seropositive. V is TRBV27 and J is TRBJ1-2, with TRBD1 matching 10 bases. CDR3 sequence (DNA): TGTGCCACCGGGACAGGGGCACTACATGGCTACACCTTC. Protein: CATGTGALHGYTF.